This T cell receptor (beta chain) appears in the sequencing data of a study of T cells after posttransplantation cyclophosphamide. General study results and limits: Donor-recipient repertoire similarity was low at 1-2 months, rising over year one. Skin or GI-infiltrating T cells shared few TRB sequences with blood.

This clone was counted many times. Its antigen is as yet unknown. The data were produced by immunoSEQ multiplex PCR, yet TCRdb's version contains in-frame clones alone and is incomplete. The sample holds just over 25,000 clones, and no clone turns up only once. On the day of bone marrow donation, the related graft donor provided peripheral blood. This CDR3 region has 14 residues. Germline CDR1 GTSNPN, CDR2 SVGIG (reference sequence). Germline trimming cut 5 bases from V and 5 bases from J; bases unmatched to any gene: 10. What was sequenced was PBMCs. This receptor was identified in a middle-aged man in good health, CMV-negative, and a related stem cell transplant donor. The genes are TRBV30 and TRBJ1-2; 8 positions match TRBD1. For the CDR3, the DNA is TGTGCCTGGGAGTATTCCCGGGACAGGTATGGCTACACCTTC. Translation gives CAWEYSRDRYGYTF. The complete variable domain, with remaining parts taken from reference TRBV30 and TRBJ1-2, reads SQTIHQWPATLVQPVGSPLSLECTVEGTSNPNLYWYRQAAGRGLQLLFYSVGIGQISSEVPQNLSASRPQDRQFILSSKKLLLSDSGFYLCAWEYSRDRYGYTFGSGTRLTVV.